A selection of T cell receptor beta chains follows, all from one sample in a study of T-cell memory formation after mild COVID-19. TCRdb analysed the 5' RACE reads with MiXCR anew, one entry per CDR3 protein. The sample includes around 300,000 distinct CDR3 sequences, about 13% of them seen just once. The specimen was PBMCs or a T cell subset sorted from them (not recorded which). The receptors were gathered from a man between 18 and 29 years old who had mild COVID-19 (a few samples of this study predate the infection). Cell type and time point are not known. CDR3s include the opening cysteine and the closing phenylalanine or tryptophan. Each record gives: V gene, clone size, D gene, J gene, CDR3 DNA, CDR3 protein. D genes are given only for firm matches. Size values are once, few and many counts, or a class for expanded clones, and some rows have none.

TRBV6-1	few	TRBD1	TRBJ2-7	TGTGCCAGCGGGGGACAGATCTACGAGCAGTACTTC	CASGGQIYEQYF
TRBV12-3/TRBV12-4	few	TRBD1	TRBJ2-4	TGTGCCAGCAGTCTGCCACAGGGGGCTAACATTCAGTACTTC	CASSLPQGANIQYF
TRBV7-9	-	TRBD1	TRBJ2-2	TGTGCCAGCAGCCCACGAACAGGGGGCAGTTCCGGGGAGCTGTTTTTT	CASSPRTGGSSGELFF
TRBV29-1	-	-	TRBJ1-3	TGCAGCGTTTGGGAGTTTTCATCTGGAAACACCATATATTTT	CSVWEFSSGNTIYF
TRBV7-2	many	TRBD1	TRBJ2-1	TGTGCCAGCAGCTTGACAGGGGTCAATGAGCAGTTCTTC	CASSLTGVNEQFF
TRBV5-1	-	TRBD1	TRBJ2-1	TGCGCCAGCAGCCCAGCACGGGGACAGGGGTACAATGAGCAGTTCTTC	CASSPARGQGYNEQFF
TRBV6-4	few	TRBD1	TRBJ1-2	TGTGCCAGCAGGGGACAGGGAGGATTTGGTGGCTACACCTTC	CASRGQGGFGGYTF
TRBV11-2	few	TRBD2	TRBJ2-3	TGTGCCAGCACCCAACTAGCGGGGGGCGGAGATACGCAGTATTTT	CASTQLAGGGDTQYF
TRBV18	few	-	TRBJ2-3	TGTGCCAGCTCTTGGGACACAAATACGCAGTATTTT	CASSWDTNTQYF
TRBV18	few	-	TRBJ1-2	TGTGCCAGCTCACCACCAACAGACTATGGCTACACCTTC	CASSPPTDYGYTF
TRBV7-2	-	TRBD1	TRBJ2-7	TGTGCCAGCAGCCCCGACAGGGGGCGCGACGAGCAGTACTTC	CASSPDRGRDEQYF
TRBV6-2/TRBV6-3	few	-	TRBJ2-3	TGTGCCAGCAGATTGCCGTGGGGTCCGGATACGCAGTATTTT	CASRLPWGPDTQYF
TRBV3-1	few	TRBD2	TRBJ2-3	TGTGCCAGCAGCCTCCTCCGGACTAGCGGGGGGGATACGCAGTATTTT	CASSLLRTSGGDTQYF
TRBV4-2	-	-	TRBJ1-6	TGTGCCAGCAGCCAAGAGGACAGCGATAATTCACCCCTCCACTTT	CASSQEDSDNSPLHF
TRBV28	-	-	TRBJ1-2	TGTGCCAGCACCAGGTCTGGGGGCGCCATTTATGGCTACACCTTC	CASTRSGGAIYGYTF
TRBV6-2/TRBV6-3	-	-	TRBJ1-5	TGTGCCAGCAGTTACGGGCGGGGCAATCAGCCCCAGCATTTT	CASSYGRGNQPQHF
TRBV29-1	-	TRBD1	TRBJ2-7	TGCAGCGTGGGGACAGGGGGCTACGAGCAGTACTTC	CSVGTGGYEQYF
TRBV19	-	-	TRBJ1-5	TGTGCCAGTAACCTGGACCGACGAACGGGCAATCAGCCCCAGCATTTT	CASNLDRRTGNQPQHF
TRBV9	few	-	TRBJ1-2	TGTGCCAGCAGCGTAATGGGATTCTACACCTTC	CASSVMGFYTF
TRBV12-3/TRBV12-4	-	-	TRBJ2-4	TGTGCCAGCAGTTTTAGGGGTTTTAGCATTCAGTACTTC	CASSFRGFSIQYF
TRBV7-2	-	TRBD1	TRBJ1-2	TGTGCCAGCAGCTTACAGGGGGCAGGAGCTAACTATGGCTACACCTTC	CASSLQGAGANYGYTF
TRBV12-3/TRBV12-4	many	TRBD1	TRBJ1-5	TGTGCCAGCAGTTTGAGGGCAGGGGGCCTGGTTCGCAATCAGCCCCAGCATTTT	CASSLRAGGLVRNQPQHF